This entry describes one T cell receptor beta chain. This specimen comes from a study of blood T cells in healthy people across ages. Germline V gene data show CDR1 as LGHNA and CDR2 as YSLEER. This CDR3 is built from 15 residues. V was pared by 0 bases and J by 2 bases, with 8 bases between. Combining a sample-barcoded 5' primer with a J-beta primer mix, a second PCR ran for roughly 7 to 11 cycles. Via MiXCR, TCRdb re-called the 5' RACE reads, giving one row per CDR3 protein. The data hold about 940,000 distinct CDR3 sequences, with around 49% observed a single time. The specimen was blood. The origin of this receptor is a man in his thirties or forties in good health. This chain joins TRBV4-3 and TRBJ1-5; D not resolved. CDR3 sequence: CASSQDGPGNQPQHF. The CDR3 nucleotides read TGCGCCAGCAGCCAAGATGGGCCAGGCAATCAGCCCCAGCATTTT.